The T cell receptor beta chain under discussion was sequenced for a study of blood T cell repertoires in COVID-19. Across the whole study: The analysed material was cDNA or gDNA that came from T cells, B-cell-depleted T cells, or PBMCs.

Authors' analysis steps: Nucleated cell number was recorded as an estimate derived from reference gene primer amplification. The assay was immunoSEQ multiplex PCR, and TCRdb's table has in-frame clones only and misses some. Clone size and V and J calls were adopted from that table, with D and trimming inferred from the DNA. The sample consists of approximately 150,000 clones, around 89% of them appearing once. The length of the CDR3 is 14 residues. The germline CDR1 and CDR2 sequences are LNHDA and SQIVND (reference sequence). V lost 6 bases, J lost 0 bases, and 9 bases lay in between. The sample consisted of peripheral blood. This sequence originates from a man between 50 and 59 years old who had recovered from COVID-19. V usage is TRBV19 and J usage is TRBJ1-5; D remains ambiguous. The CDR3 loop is CASSPTDSNQPQHF. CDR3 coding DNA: TGTGCCAGTAGCCCTACAGATAGCAATCAGCCCCAGCATTTT.